One TCR beta chain is described in this entry. Its antigen is currently unknown. At one of its ends the junction is not consistent with the germline gene, which may arise from a read error. This table comes from immunoSEQ multiplex PCR, and its TCRdb copy is limited to in-frame clones, with some not included. The sample has about 6,800 clones; around 94% are singletons. Treatment was busulfan-fludarabine conditioning, a marrow graft, and cyclophosphamide on days +3 and +4. The data belong to a study of T cells after posttransplantation cyclophosphamide. Study results and limitations: Blood and skin or GI T cell repertoires showed limited TRB overlap. Recipient CMV seropositivity and CMV reactivation strongly tracked TRB clonality. Later blood repertoires were often dominated by clones from the donor CD8+ memory compartment.

The CDR3 has 14 residues. Germline values: CDR1 SGHAT, CDR2 FQNNGV. The origin of this receptor is a male patient aged 55-69 years who received an allogeneic stem cell transplant from a related donor and was CMV-positive. T cells may partly derive from the graft donor. The chain links TRBV11-2 to TRBJ2-5; 9 positions agree with TRBD2. The sequencing here drew on CD8+ T cells sorted from blood, taken after allogeneic stem cell transplant with posttransplant cyclophosphamide. CDR3 DNA: TGTGCCAGCAGGTTAGCGGGGGTCCAAGAGACCCAGTACTTC. Amino acids: CASRLAGVQETQYF.